This T cell receptor (beta chain) originates from a study of blood T cell repertoires in COVID-19. On the study more broadly: PBMCs, B-cell-depleted T cells, or T cells provided the cDNA or gDNA that made up the material.

CDR3 length: 13 amino acids. The germline gives CDR1 SGHTA, CDR2 FQGTGA. To note about this clone: An end of the junction does not agree with germline; a read error may underlie this. The identical CDR3 is also encoded by other nucleotide sequences in the sample.

Across 24 US areas, participants ranged in age from about 18 to 100 years. All exposed participants met a person with COVID-19 within 2 weeks before entering the study. Some clones are missing from TCRdb's copy, which holds only in-frame ones; the method was immunoSEQ multiplex PCR. This table holds about 220,000 clones, around 82% found once. The gene calls are TRBV7-3 and TRBJ1-2, with D hard to call. The sequence derives from a middle-aged woman who had been exposed to COVID-19. The material sequenced was PBMCs or T cells enriched from blood (not recorded which). Here the CDR3 reads CASSLDPEAGYTF. For the CDR3, the DNA is TGTGCTAGCAGCTTAGACCCCGAAGCGGGCTACACCTTC.